The source of this T cell receptor (beta chain) is a study of blood T cell repertoires in COVID-19. About the research overall: Samples taken during acute and convalescent COVID-19 were collected in the United States, Italy and Spain.

V dropped 2 bases and J dropped 1 base, with 9 bases sitting between them. Germline V gives CDR1 MNHEY, CDR2 SVGAGI. This CDR3 comprises 15 residues. This clone appeared once. Sequenced by immunoSEQ multiplex PCR; TCRdb stores in-frame clones only, minus some. The data contain around 150,000 clones, roughly 84% of them singletons. V is TRBV6-5 and J is TRBJ1-3, with D perhaps TRBD1 (5 bases). This receptor was taken from an older man with acute or convalescent COVID-19. The specimen was peripheral blood. The CDR3 is CASSYRGGSGNTIYF. The CDR3 bases are TGTGCCAGCAGTTACAGGGGAGGATCTGGAAACACCATATATTTT.